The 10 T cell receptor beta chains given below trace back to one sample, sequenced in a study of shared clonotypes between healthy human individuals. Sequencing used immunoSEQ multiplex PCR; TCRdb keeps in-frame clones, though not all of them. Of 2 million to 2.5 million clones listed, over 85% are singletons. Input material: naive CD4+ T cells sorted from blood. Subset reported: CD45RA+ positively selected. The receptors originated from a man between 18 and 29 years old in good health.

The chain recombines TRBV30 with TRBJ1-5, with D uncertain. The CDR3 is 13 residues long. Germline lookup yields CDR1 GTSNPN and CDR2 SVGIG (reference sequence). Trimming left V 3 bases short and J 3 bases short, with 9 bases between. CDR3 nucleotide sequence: TGTGCCTGGAGCGGAGCCCTCAATCAGCCCCAGCATTTT. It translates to CAWSGALNQPQHF. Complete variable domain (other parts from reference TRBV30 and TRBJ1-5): SQTIHQWPATLVQPVGSPLSLECTVEGTSNPNLYWYRQAAGRGLQLLFYSVGIGQISSEVPQNLSASRPQDRQFILSSKKLLLSDSGFYLCAWSGALNQPQHFGDGTRLSIL.

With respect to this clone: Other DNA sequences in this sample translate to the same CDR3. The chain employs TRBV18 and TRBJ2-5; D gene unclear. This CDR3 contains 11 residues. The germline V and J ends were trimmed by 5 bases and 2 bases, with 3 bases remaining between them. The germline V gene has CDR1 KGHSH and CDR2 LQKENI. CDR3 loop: CASSFQETQYF. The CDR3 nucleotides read TGTGCCAGCTCATTTCAAGAGACCCAGTACTTC.

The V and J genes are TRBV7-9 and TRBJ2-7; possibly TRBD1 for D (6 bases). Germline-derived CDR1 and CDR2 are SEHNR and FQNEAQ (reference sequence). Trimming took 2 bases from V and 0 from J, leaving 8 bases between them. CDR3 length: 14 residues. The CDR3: CASSLWGPSYEQYF. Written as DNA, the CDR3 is TGTGCCAGCAGCTTATGGGGGCCCTCCTACGAGCAGTACTTC.

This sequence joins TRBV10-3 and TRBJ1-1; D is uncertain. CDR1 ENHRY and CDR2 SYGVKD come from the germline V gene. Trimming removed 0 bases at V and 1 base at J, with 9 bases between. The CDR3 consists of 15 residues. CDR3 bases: TGTGCCATCAGTGAGTCTGGTCTGCCGAACACTGAAGCTTTCTTT. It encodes CAISESGLPNTEAFF.

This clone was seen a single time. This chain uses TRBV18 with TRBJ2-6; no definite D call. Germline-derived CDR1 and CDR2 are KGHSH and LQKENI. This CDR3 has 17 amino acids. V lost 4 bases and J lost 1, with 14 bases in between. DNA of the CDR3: TGTGCCAGCTCACAGGCAGACTCTCCTTCTGGGGCCAACGTCCTGACTTTC. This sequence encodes CASSQADSPSGANVLTF.

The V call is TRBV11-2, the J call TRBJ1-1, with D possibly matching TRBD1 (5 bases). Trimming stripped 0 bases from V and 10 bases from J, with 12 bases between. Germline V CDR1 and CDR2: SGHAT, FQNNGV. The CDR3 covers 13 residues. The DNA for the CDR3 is TGTGCCAGCAGCTTAGAAGGGGTCTCCACAGCTTTCTTT. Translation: CASSLEGVSTAFF.

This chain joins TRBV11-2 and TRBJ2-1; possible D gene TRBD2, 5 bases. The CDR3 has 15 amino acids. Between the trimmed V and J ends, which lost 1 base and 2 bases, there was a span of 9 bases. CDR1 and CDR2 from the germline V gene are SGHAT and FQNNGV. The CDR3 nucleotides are TGTGCCAGCAGCTTAGGAGGGAGCGCCTACAATGAGCAGTTCTTC. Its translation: CASSLGGSAYNEQFF.

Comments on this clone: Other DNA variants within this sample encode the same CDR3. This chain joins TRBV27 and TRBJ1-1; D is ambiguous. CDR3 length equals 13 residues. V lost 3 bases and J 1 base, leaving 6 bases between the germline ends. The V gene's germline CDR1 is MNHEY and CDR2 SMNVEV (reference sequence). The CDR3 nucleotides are TGTGCCAGCAGTTTTCTTGAGAACACTGAAGCTTTCTTT. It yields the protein CASSFLENTEAFF.

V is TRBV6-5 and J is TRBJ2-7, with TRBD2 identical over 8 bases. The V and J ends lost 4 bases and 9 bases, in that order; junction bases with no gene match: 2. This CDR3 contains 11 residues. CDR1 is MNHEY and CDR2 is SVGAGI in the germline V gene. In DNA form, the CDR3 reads TGTGCCAGCAGTTTCCGGGAGGGGCAGTACTTC. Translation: CASSFREGQYF.

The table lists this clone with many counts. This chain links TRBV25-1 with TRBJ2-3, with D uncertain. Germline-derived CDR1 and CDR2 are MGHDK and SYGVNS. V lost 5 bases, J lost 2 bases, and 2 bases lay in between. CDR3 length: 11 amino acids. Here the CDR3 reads CASSTTDTQYF. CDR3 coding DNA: TGTGCCAGCAGTACCACAGATACGCAGTATTTT.